This is a list of T cell receptor beta chains from one sample in a study of identical twins. TCRdb analysed the 5' RACE reads with MiXCR anew, one entry per CDR3 protein. The sample holds 550,000 to 700,000 distinct CDR3 sequences, 21% seen once. These data also featured in a second study, about T cells expressing NK-cell markers.

Sequenced material: PBMCs. The receptor source for this set is a woman between 18 and 29 years old in good health. The CDR3 runs from the conserved cysteine through the conserved F or W. The D gene is left open where the match is weak. Some rows have no size entry. The others give once, few or many, or a class for an expanded clone.

j_call clone_size cdr3_length d_call v_call cdr3_nt cdr3_aa
TRBJ1-2 few 15 . TRBV20-1 TGCAGTGCTAGCAGCCCCTCAGGCGGGGACTATGGCTACACCTTC CSASSPSGGDYGYTF
TRBJ2-1 few 14 . TRBV20-1 TGCAGTGCACAAACTAGCAGGGCCTACAATGAGCAGTTCTTC CSAQTSRAYNEQFF
TRBJ2-7 few 12 . TRBV25-1 TGTGCCAGCAGTCTAAAGCCTTACGAGCAGTACTTC CASSLKPYEQYF
TRBJ2-1 . 16 TRBD2 TRBV14 TGTGCCAGCAGCCACGTACTAGCGGGAGTCCACAATGAGCAGTTCTTC CASSHVLAGVHNEQFF
TRBJ2-3 few 17 . TRBV7-8 TGTGCCAGCAGCTTTGAATCGCCGAGGTTTCTTGCAGATACGCAGTATTTT CASSFESPRFLADTQYF
TRBJ2-7 . 15 . TRBV6-5 TGTGCCAGCAGTTACGGGGCGGCGAGTTACTACGAGCAGTACTTC CASSYGAASYYEQYF
TRBJ2-7 . 15 TRBD2 TRBV7-2 TGTGCCAGCAGCTTAGGGGCGGGAGAAACATACGAGCAGTACTTC CASSLGAGETYEQYF
TRBJ2-6 . 16 TRBD2 TRBV5-4 TGTGCCAGCAGCCTCCGGGGGGGCGGCTCGGCCAACGTCCTGACTTTC CASSLRGGGSANVLTF
TRBJ1-4 . 15 TRBD1 TRBV4-1 TGCGCCAGCAGCCAAGATGGACAGGGTACTGAAAAACTGTTTTTT CASSQDGQGTEKLFF
TRBJ2-1 . 17 TRBD1 TRBV24-1 TGTGCCACCAGTGATTCCCCGGGACAGGGGGCGCAGAATGAGCAGTTCTTC CATSDSPGQGAQNEQFF
TRBJ2-3 . 15 TRBD2 TRBV20-1 TGCAGTGCTAGGTCTCGACTAGCGGGGGCAGATACGCAGTATTTT CSARSRLAGADTQYF
TRBJ2-1 few 15 . TRBV20-1 TGCAGTGCTAGAGATTCTGGCGGGACCGGGTATGAGCAGTTCTTC CSARDSGGTGYEQFF
TRBJ2-1 . 15 . TRBV27 TGTGCCAGCAGTACCGGGACACCCTCCTACAATGAGCAGTTCTTC CASSTGTPSYNEQFF
TRBJ2-2 few 15 . TRBV4-3 TGCGCCAGCAGCCAGTCTCGAAGTGGCACCGGGGAGCTGTTTTTT CASSQSRSGTGELFF
TRBJ1-5 few 13 TRBD1 TRBV12-3/TRBV12-4 TGTGCCAGCAGTCCGGACAGGGTATTGCCCCAGCATTTT CASSPDRVLPQHF
TRBJ2-1 . 16 TRBD2 TRBV5-6 TGTGCCAGCAGCGCCCTAGCGGGGTTATCCTACAATGAGCAGTTCTTC CASSALAGLSYNEQFF
TRBJ2-3 . 15 . TRBV7-9 TGTGCCAGCAGCGCCCGGGACCTGGATGTAGATACGCAGTATTTT CASSARDLDVDTQYF
TRBJ2-7 few 15 TRBD2 TRBV29-1 TGCAGCGTTGAAGATCGGTCACTAGCGGGAGGTGAGCAGTACTTC CSVEDRSLAGGEQYF
TRBJ1-5 . 13 . TRBV7-2 TGTGCCAGCAGCTCAATGGGATATGAGCCCCAGCATTTT CASSSMGYEPQHF
TRBJ2-7 . 15 TRBD1 TRBV11-2 TGTGCCAGCAGCTTGTCAGGGACAGGGGGGCTCGAGCAGTACTTC CASSLSGTGGLEQYF
TRBJ1-1 few 14 . TRBV7-2 TGTGCCAGCAGCTTATCTTCGGGAAACACTGAAGCTTTCTTT CASSLSSGNTEAFF
TRBJ2-3 . 15 TRBD2 TRBV20-1 TGCAGTGCTAGTCAAGTAGCGGGGGACACAGATACGCAGTATTTT CSASQVAGDTDTQYF
TRBJ1-5 . 14 . TRBV20-1 TGCAGTGCTAGCAGGGTTTTTGGGAATCAGCCCCAGCATTTT CSASRVFGNQPQHF
TRBJ2-1 many 15 . TRBV20-1 TGCAGTGCTAGATCTATACTTAGCTCCTACAATGAGCAGTTCTTC CSARSILSSYNEQFF
TRBJ2-5 . 15 TRBD2 TRBV7-2 TGTGCCAGCAGCTTAGACGCGGGGGGGCCCAAGACCCAGTACTTC CASSLDAGGPKTQYF
TRBJ2-7 . 13 TRBD2 TRBV23-1 TGCGCCAGCCCCAGGCGGGACTACTACGAGCAGTACTTC CASPRRDYYEQYF